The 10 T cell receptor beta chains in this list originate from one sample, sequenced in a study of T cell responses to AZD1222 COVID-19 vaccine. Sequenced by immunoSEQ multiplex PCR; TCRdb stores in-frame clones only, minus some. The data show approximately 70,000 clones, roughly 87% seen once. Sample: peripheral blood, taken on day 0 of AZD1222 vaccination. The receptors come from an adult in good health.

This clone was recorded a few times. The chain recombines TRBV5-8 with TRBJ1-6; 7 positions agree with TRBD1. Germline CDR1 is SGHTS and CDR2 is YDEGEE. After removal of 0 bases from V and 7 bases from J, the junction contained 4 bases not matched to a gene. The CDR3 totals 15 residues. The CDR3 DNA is TGTGCCAGCAGCTTGGAAGACAGGGAGAATTCACCCCTCCACTTT. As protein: CASSLEDRENSPLHF.

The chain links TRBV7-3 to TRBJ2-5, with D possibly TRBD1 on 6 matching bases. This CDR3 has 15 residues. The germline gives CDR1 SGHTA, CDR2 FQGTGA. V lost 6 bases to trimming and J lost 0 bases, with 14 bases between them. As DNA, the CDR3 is TGTGCCAGCAGTTCCCAAGGGGGAGACCAAGAGACCCAGTACTTC. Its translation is CASSSQGGDQETQYF.

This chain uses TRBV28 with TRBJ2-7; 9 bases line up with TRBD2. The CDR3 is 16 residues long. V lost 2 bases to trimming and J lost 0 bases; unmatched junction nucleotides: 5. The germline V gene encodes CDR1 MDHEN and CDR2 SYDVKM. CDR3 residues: CASSLASGVDSYEQYF. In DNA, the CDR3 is TGTGCCAGCAGTTTAGCTAGCGGGGTGGACTCCTACGAGCAGTACTTC.

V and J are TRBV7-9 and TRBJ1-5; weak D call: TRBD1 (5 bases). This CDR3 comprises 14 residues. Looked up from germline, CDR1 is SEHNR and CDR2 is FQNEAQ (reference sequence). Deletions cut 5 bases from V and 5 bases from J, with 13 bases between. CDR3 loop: CASSEGPSDQPQHF. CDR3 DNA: TGTGCCAGCAGCGAGGGGCCGAGTGATCAGCCCCAGCATTTT.

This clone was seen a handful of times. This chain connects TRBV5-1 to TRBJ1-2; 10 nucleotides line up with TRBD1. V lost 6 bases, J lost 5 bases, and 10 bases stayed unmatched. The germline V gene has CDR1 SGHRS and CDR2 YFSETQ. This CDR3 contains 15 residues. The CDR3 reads CASTTGQGVSYGYTF. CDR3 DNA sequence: TGCGCCAGCACCACCGGACAGGGGGTATCTTATGGCTACACCTTC.

CDR3 residues: CASSWGRRDSPLHF. The CDR3 coding sequence is TGTGCCAGCAGCTGGGGCAGGAGAGATTCACCCCTCCACTTT. The rearrangement links TRBV5-8 to TRBJ1-6, with D tentatively TRBD1 (5 bases). V was pared by 3 bases and J by 8 bases, with 12 bases between. The CDR3 has 14 amino acids. The V gene's germline CDR1 is SGHTS and CDR2 YDEGEE.

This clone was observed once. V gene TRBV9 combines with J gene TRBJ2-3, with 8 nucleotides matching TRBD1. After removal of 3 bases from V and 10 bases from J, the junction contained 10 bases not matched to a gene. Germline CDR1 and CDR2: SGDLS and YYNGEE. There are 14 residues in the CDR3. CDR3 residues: CASSEGDRMMAQYF. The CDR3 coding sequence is TGTGCCAGCAGCGAGGGGGACAGGATGATGGCGCAGTATTTT.

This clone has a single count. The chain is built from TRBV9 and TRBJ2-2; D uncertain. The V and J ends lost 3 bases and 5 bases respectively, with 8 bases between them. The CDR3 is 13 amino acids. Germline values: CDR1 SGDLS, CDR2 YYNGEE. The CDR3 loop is CASSADPTGELFF. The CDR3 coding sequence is TGTGCCAGCAGCGCTGACCCAACCGGGGAGCTGTTTTTT.

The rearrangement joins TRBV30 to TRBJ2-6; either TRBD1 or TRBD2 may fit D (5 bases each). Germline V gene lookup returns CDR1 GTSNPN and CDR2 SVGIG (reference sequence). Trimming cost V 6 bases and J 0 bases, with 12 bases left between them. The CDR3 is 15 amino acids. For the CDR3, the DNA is TGTGCCTGCCCGGGACCCGACTCTGGGGCCAACGTCCTGACTTTC. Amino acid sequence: CACPGPDSGANVLTF.

This CDR3 reads CASSEDRGRLNGYTF. Here the CDR3 DNA reads TGTGCCAGCAGTGAGGACAGGGGGCGCCTCAATGGCTACACCTTC. This chain connects TRBV6-1 to TRBJ1-2, with 11 nucleotides matching TRBD1. V was clipped by 3 bases and J by 6 bases; unmatched bases: 6. Germline CDR1 and CDR2: MNHNS and SASEGT. The CDR3 has 15 amino acids.